One and the same sample provided the 27 T cell receptor beta chains below, sequenced in a study of beta chain features in type 1 diabetes. General study results and limits: Among all four CD4+ subsets, Type 1 diabetes patients had TCRB CDR3s that were moderately but significantly shorter.

TCRB transcripts that were expressed got sequenced, as all of the isolated RNA had been reverse transcribed. Using immunoSEQ multiplex PCR, the repertoire was profiled, and TCRdb retains in-frame clones only, with some absent. The sample lists under 400,000 clones, around an eighth occurring once. What these receptors recognize is not known. The sample comprised naive CD4+ T cells from blood. The source is a woman aged 18-29 years with type 1 diabetes.

This clone was recorded a few times. The genes are TRBV7-2 and TRBJ1-2; 8 bases match TRBD1. The V and J ends lost 5 bases and 4 bases, in that order; junction bases with no gene match: 12. From germline, CDR1 is SGHTA and CDR2 FQGNSA. The CDR3 runs 16 residues. The CDR3 protein is CASSPITGGRSYGYTF. The CDR3 DNA follows: TGTGCCAGCAGCCCAATCACAGGGGGGCGCTCCTATGGCTACACCTTC.

This clone was seen a few times. The rearrangement uses TRBV6-5 and TRBJ2-7, with 7 bases that match TRBD1. J lost 7 bases, V lost 4 bases, and 4 bases had no gene match. The CDR3 sequence is 12 residues long. Germline CDR1 is MNHEY and CDR2 is SVGAGI. CDR3: CASSLDRIEQYF. CDR3 coding DNA: TGTGCCAGCAGTTTGGACAGGATAGAGCAGTACTTC.

DNA of the CDR3: TGTGCCAGTAGTATAGCCCCCCAACAATACAATGAGCAGTTCTTC. Amino acid sequence: CASSIAPQQYNEQFF. V gene TRBV19 combines with J gene TRBJ2-1; no clear D gene. The V and J ends lost 1 base and 4 bases respectively, with 11 bases between them. The germline gives CDR1 LNHDA, CDR2 SQIVND (reference sequence). This CDR3 is 15 amino acids long.

The CDR3 reads CASSLQGTSNQPQHF. The CDR3 nucleotides read TGTGCCAGCAGTTTGCAGGGAACGAGCAATCAGCCCCAGCATTTT. The chain joins TRBV27 to TRBJ1-5, with a possible D match to TRBD1 (5 bases). The CDR3 runs 15 residues. Trimming cost V 3 bases and J 1 base, with 10 bases left between them. Germline V gene data show CDR1 as MNHEY and CDR2 as SMNVEV (reference sequence).

CDR3 in DNA: TGTGCCAGCAGCAAGGGAGCGGGTGGAGAGACCCAGTACTTC. Its protein product is CASSKGAGGETQYF. This rearrangement joins TRBV7-2 to TRBJ2-5; perhaps TRBD2 as D (6 bases). This CDR3 contains 14 residues. Between the trimmed V and J ends, which lost 5 bases and 4 bases, there was a span of 14 bases. Germline values: CDR1 SGHTA, CDR2 FQGNSA.

The table lists this clone with a few counts. Other DNA sequences in the sample encode the same CDR3. This chain uses TRBV15 with TRBJ2-3; 7 bases line up with TRBD2. Germline V gene data show CDR1 as LNHNV and CDR2 as YYDKDF (reference sequence). J was trimmed by 3 bases and V by 3 bases; bases with no gene match: 3. There are 14 residues in the CDR3. The CDR3 DNA reads TGTGCCACCAGCAGGGGGGAGGGAACAGATACGCAGTATTTT. This gives the protein CATSRGEGTDTQYF.

This clone was counted between two and nine times. The rearrangement uses TRBV11-3 and TRBJ2-1; 12 nucleotides agree with TRBD2. Per the germline V gene, CDR1 is SGHNT and CDR2 is YENEEA. Trimming took 5 bases from V and 15 from J; bases not matched to a gene: 8. The CDR3 has 13 residues. The CDR3 loop reads CASSARLAGVLFF. CDR3 DNA: TGTGCCAGCAGCGCACGACTAGCGGGAGTCCTGTTCTTC.

The rearrangement uses TRBV5-1 and TRBJ2-1, with D possibly TRBD1 on 5 matching bases. The CDR3 loop spans 16 amino acids. The V end lost 3 bases, the J end lost 2 bases, and 15 bases lay between the germline ends. Germline loops: CDR1 SGHRS, CDR2 YFSETQ. CDR3 sequence reads: CASSSPGLPPYNEQFF. The CDR3 nucleotides read TGCGCCAGCAGCTCCCCAGGGCTTCCTCCCTACAATGAGCAGTTCTTC.

This chain connects TRBV28 to TRBJ1-1; D uncertain. The CDR3 loop spans 12 amino acids. V was cut by 0 bases and J by 5 bases, with 4 bases left in between. The V gene's germline CDR1 is MDHEN and CDR2 SYDVKM. Here the CDR3 reads CASSLWQTEAFF. DNA for the CDR3: TGTGCCAGCAGTTTATGGCAGACTGAAGCTTTCTTT.

The chain has TRBV30 and TRBJ1-1; D remains ambiguous. The CDR3 has 14 amino acids. V was shortened by 4 bases and J by 1 base, with 13 bases between the two germline ends. CDR1 is GTSNPN and CDR2 is SVGIG in the germline V gene (reference sequence). CDR3 coding DNA: TGTGCCTGGATCCGTAGAGTGCAGAACACTGAAGCTTTCTTT. It encodes CAWIRRVQNTEAFF.

About this clone itself: This specimen includes other DNA sequences encoding the same CDR3. This chain connects TRBV6-5 to TRBJ2-7; 7 bases line up with TRBD1. This CDR3 has 12 residues. V trimming: 4 bases; J trimming: 4 bases; junction bases outside the gene matches: 1. In germline, CDR1 is MNHEY, CDR2 SVGAGI. This chain's CDR3 is CASSSTGYEQYF. CDR3 in DNA: TGTGCCAGCAGTTCGACAGGGTACGAGCAGTACTTC.

CDR3 bases: TGTGCCAGCAGCCCAACAGGGTCTTCCTCGGACAATGAGCAGTTCTTC. It specifies CASSPTGSSSDNEQFF. This chain connects TRBV7-9 to TRBJ2-1; tentatively, D is TRBD1 (6 bases). The V and J ends lost 5 bases and 5 bases respectively, with 19 bases between them. Germline CDR1 reads SEHNR; CDR2 reads FQNEAQ (reference sequence). The CDR3 spans 16 residues.

This clone is a singleton in its sample. The chain has TRBV6-5 and TRBJ2-1, with 11 bases identical to TRBD2. The CDR3 runs 16 residues. The V segment lost 2 bases and the J segment 7 bases; nucleotides outside the gene matches: 7. Germline V gene data show CDR1 as MNHEY and CDR2 as SVGAGI. The CDR3 DNA reads as TGTGCCAGCAGTTACCCTACTAGCGGGAGTCCAAATGAGCAGTTCTTC. As protein: CASSYPTSGSPNEQFF.

Only a few counts were recorded for this clone. This chain connects TRBV5-1 to TRBJ2-1; 12 nucleotides agree with TRBD1. The CDR3 consists of 18 residues. Germline CDR1 is SGHRS and CDR2 is YFSETQ. V gave up 3 bases and J gave up 7 bases; unmatched junction bases: 14. CDR3 in DNA: TGCGCCAGCAGCTCGTACGAAGCCGGGACAGGGGGCAGGAATGAGCAGTTCTTC. Translation gives CASSSYEAGTGGRNEQFF.

The chain is built from TRBV29-1 and TRBJ1-2; TRBD1 aligns across 7 bases. The V and J ends lost 2 bases and 7 bases, in that order; junction bases with no gene match: 10. The length of the CDR3 is 14 residues. Germline assignment: CDR1 SQVTM and CDR2 ANQGSEA. The CDR3 protein is CSVERLTGSSGYTF. CDR3 DNA: TGCAGCGTTGAACGACTGACAGGGAGTAGTGGCTACACCTTC.

The rearrangement links TRBV7-9 to TRBJ1-1, with 7 bases identical to TRBD1. Germline V gene lookup returns CDR1 SEHNR and CDR2 FQNEAQ (reference sequence). This CDR3 spans 15 amino acids. V gave up 4 bases and J gave up 1 base; unmatched junction bases: 6. The CDR3 coding sequence is TGTGCCAGCAGCTCTGACGGGACAGCGAACACTGAAGCTTTCTTT. Translated, it gives CASSSDGTANTEAFF. The entire variable domain, with the rest obtained from reference TRBV7-9 and TRBJ1-1, is as follows: DTGVSQNPRHKITKRGQNVTFRCDPISEHNRLYWYRQTLGQGPEFLTYFQNEAQLEKSRLLSDRFSAERPKGSFSTLEIQRTEQGDSAMYLCASSSDGTANTEAFFGQGTRLTVV.

The rearrangement joins TRBV9 to TRBJ2-5, with a possible D match to TRBD2 (6 bases). This CDR3 spans 15 amino acids. In germline, CDR1 is SGDLS, CDR2 YYNGEE. The ends were cut back, 0 bases at V and 5 bases at J, with 14 bases in the middle. This chain's CDR3 is CASSVGTGALETQYF. The DNA for the CDR3 is TGTGCCAGCAGCGTAGGTACGGGAGCTTTGGAGACCCAGTACTTC. The full variable domain, its missing parts supplied by reference TRBV9 and TRBJ2-5, is DSGVTQTPKHLITATGQRVTLRCSPRSGDLSVYWYQQSLDQGLQFLIQYYNGEERAKGNILERFSAQQFPDLHSELNLSSLELGDSALYFCASSVGTGALETQYFGPGTRLLVL.

This clone turned up a few times. The chain carries TRBV9 and TRBJ2-1, with unresolved D. Germline V lookup: CDR1 SGDLS, CDR2 YYNGEE. CDR3 size: 12 residues. The germline V and J ends were trimmed by 2 bases and 9 bases, with 9 bases remaining between them. CDR3 nucleotides: TGTGCCAGCAGCGTCACGACTTCTGAGCAGTTCTTC. It codes for CASSVTTSEQFF.

The chain combines TRBV14 with TRBJ2-6, with D possibly being TRBD1 (5 bases). Trimming took 4 bases from V and 0 from J, leaving 13 bases between them. Germline loops: CDR1 SGHDN, CDR2 FVKESK. The CDR3 is made up of 17 amino acids. CDR3 loop: CASSPWGLSSGANVLTF. In DNA form, the CDR3 reads TGTGCCAGCAGCCCCTGGGGCTTATCCTCTGGGGCCAACGTCCTGACTTTC.

This clone was counted only a few times. The rearrangement links TRBV29-1 to TRBJ1-4; 7 positions match TRBD1. V dropped 7 bases and J dropped 3; count of bases not matched to a gene: 14. There are 16 residues in the CDR3. Germline lookup yields CDR1 SQVTM and CDR2 ANQGSEA. CDR3 region: CSAAGTEASSNEKLFF. CDR3 nucleotides: TGCAGCGCCGCCGGGACAGAAGCCTCCTCTAATGAAAAACTGTTTTTT.

A few counts support this clone. The chain combines TRBV6-6 with TRBJ2-1; 7 positions agree with TRBD1. Germline CDR1 is MNHNY and CDR2 is SVGAGI (reference sequence). J gave up 7 bases and V 7 bases, and 7 bases lay outside the gene matches. The CDR3 consists of 13 residues. Here the CDR3 DNA reads TGTGCCAGCATTGTCCCGGGACAGAATGAGCAGTTCTTC. It specifies CASIVPGQNEQFF.

This sequence joins TRBV5-1 and TRBJ2-1, with 7 bases aligning to TRBD1. Germline assignment: CDR1 SGHRS and CDR2 YFSETQ. Unmatched junction bases numbered 3, after V lost 4 bases and J lost 8 bases. The length of the CDR3 is 12 residues. CDR3 sequence (DNA): TGCGCCAGCAGCCAGGGGGTCTATGAGCAGTTCTTC. This codes for CASSQGVYEQFF.

This rearrangement joins TRBV7-8 to TRBJ2-1; 9 nucleotides line up with TRBD1. V was clipped by 5 bases and J by 4 bases; unmatched bases: 12. This CDR3 region has 17 residues. Germline V lookup: CDR1 SGHVS, CDR2 FQNEAQ. The CDR3 bases are TGTGCCAGCAGCCTAACCCGACAGGGGGTGGGATACAATGAGCAGTTCTTC. Translated, it gives CASSLTRQGVGYNEQFF.

This clone was counted a few times. The chain combines TRBV5-1 with TRBJ2-1; D possibly corresponds to TRBD1 (5 bases). CDR3 size: 15 residues. The germline V and J ends were trimmed by 4 bases and 4 bases, with 15 bases remaining between them. Germline V gene data show CDR1 as SGHRS and CDR2 as YFSETQ. CDR3 sequence: CASSAGRTPYNEQFF. As DNA, the CDR3 is TGCGCCAGCAGCGCAGGAAGGACACCTTACAATGAGCAGTTCTTC.

Worth noting for this clone: Other DNA sequences in the same sample also yield this CDR3. The chain is built from TRBV5-1 and TRBJ2-1; TRBD1 matches at 7 bases. Germline V lookup: CDR1 SGHRS, CDR2 YFSETQ. The CDR3 runs to 15 residues. After removal of 4 bases from V and 0 bases from J, the junction contained 4 bases not matched to a gene. The CDR3 nucleotides read TGCGCCAGCAGCCTGGGACAGAGCTCCTACAATGAGCAGTTCTTC. Translated, it gives CASSLGQSSYNEQFF.

The sample holds a few counts of this clone. This sequence joins TRBV10-3 and TRBJ2-3; the match to TRBD1 covers 7 bases. V was clipped by 3 bases and J by 1 base; unmatched bases: 7. This CDR3 spans 16 amino acids. Germline V gives CDR1 ENHRY, CDR2 SYGVKD. The CDR3 spells CAISDRQGRGTDTQYF. CDR3 in DNA: TGTGCCATCAGTGACAGACAGGGAAGGGGCACAGATACGCAGTATTTT.

This clone came up a few times. This chain joins TRBV12-5 and TRBJ1-4, with TRBD1 matching over 7 bases. V dropped 6 bases and J dropped 12; count of bases not matched to a gene: 13. The CDR3 has 14 residues. Germline-derived CDR1 and CDR2 are LGHNT and FRNRAP. The CDR3 nucleotides read TGTGCTAGTGGACCCGACAGGGCGGGAGGGGAACTGTTTTTT. Its translation is CASGPDRAGGELFF.